The present T cell receptor (beta chain) was sequenced within a study of shared clonotypes between healthy human individuals. The healthy adult donors were HIV-negative and reported no recent acute infections or vaccinations. All donors were Caucasian adults living in Nashville, Tennessee. Germline-derived CDR1 and CDR2 are MDHEN and SYDVKM. V was cut by 8 bases and J by 5 bases, with 18 bases left in between. This CDR3 comprises 14 residues. TCRdb's table, derived via immunoSEQ multiplex PCR, lists solely in-frame clones and lacks some. The sample lists 2 million to 2.5 million clones; around 92% were seen once.

This clonotype was obtained from a man in his late teens or twenties in good health. Some clones in this sample may be carry-over from other donors' samples. Sequencing was carried out using naive CD4+ T cells from PBMCs. Indicated subset: CD45RA+ positively selected. This chain links TRBV28 with TRBJ2-5, with D hard to call. The CDR3 sequence is CASRQVGIGETQYF. CDR3 sequence (DNA): TGTGCCAGCCGCCAGGTGGGAATTGGTGAGACCCAGTACTTC.